These 30 T cell receptor beta chains share one sample of origin, sequenced in a study of T cell repertoires in cytomegalovirus infection. TCRdb redid the calling of the reads with MiXCR, one entry per CDR3 protein. The table includes 200,000 to 300,000 distinct CDR3 sequences, approximately 6.7% detected once. Sequenced input: PBMCs. The receptor set was obtained from a human donor in good health (CMV status not recorded). Some clones in this sample may be carry-over from other donors' samples.

This clonotype was counted ten times or more. CDR3 coding DNA: TGTGCCACCAGTGACAACGCCTACACAGATACGCAGTATTTT. It translates to CATSDNAYTDTQYF. This sequence joins TRBV24-1 and TRBJ2-3; D is unclear. CDR3 length: 14 residues. Germline assignment: CDR1 KGHDR and CDR2 SFDVKD. Trimming took off 4 bases at V and 2 bases at J, with 9 bases between the two ends.

V and J are TRBV29-1 and TRBJ2-1; D ambiguous. Trimming removed 5 bases at V and 8 bases at J, with 13 bases between. This CDR3 is 12 amino acids long. Germline values: CDR1 SQVTM, CDR2 ANQGSEA. The CDR3 bases are TGCAGCGTTAAGGGTGCTTCGGATGAGCAGTTCTTC. Residues: CSVKGASDEQFF.

This clonotype was detected ten times or more. The rearrangement joins TRBV7-2 to TRBJ1-2; 9 bases match TRBD1. V lost 0 bases and J lost 0; bases outside the gene matches: 5. Per germline, CDR1 SGHTA and CDR2 FQGNSA. This CDR3 has 17 amino acids. The CDR3 spells CASSLAQQGAANYGYTF. In nucleotides, the CDR3 is TGTGCCAGCAGCTTAGCCCAACAGGGGGCTGCTAACTATGGCTACACCTTC.

This clonotype was detected many times. The V gene is TRBV7-6, the J gene TRBJ2-1; 11 bases align to TRBD2. Losses at the gene ends were 2 bases for V and 6 bases for J; bases not matched to a gene: 9. The length of the CDR3 is 17 residues. Germline CDR1 and CDR2: SGHVS and FNYEAQ. The CDR3, as DNA: TGTGCCAGCAGCTTAACGCTAGCGGGGGGCCGGGGCAATGAGCAGTTCTTC. Translated: CASSLTLAGGRGNEQFF.

Regarding this clonotype: This clone may be a read error of a much larger clone one base away. The V call is TRBV20-1, the J call TRBJ2-4; either TRBD1 or TRBD2 may fit D (5 bases each). Between the trimmed V and J ends, which lost 0 bases and 8 bases, there was a span of 14 bases. Germline V gene data show CDR1 as DFQATT and CDR2 as SNEGSKA (reference sequence). The CDR3 totals 14 residues. The CDR3 is CSAREGRAVDIQYF. CDR3 nucleotide sequence: TGCAGTGCTAGAGAGGGACGGGCGGTCGACATTCAGTACTTC.

V is TRBV10-3 and J is TRBJ1-5; tentative D call: TRBD1 (5 bases). The CDR3 runs 12 residues. Germline loops: CDR1 ENHRY, CDR2 SYGVKD. Trimming took off 6 bases at V and 5 bases at J, with 8 bases between the two ends. CDR3 loop: CAIRGDDQPQHF. CDR3 bases: TGTGCCATCAGGGGGGACGATCAGCCCCAGCATTTT.

This clonotype occurred many times. The CDR3 is CASSPRDGLGYGYTF. The CDR3 bases are TGTGCCAGCAGCCCAAGGGACGGCCTGGGCTATGGCTACACCTTC. V usage is TRBV7-8 and J usage is TRBJ1-2; maybe TRBD1 (5 bases). Germline V CDR1 and CDR2: SGHVS, FQNEAQ. Trimming stripped 5 bases from V and 4 bases from J, with 17 bases between. This CDR3 region has 15 residues.

In its sample, this clonotype was seen many times. This rearrangement joins TRBV11-3 to TRBJ2-2; TRBD1 is a possible D gene (7 bases). This CDR3 is built from 19 residues. Trimming stripped 5 bases from V and 3 bases from J, with 25 bases between. CDR1 and CDR2 from the germline V gene are SGHNT and YENEEA. DNA for the CDR3: TGTGCCAGCAGCCGAGGGGGGACAGCCCGGATTGTGGACACCGGGGAGCTGTTTTTT. This codes for CASSRGGTARIVDTGELFF.

This clonotype was observed a few times. This sequence joins TRBV29-1 and TRBJ1-2; 8 nucleotides line up with TRBD1. V was pared by 6 bases and J by 8 bases, with 11 bases of the junction left unmatched. The CDR3 is made up of 13 amino acids. Germline CDR1 reads SQVTM; CDR2 reads ANQGSEA. The CDR3 here is CSVQLTGEGGYTF. CDR3 DNA: TGCAGCGTACAATTGACAGGGGAAGGAGGCTACACCTTC.

This clonotype occurred many times. The V call is TRBV11-2, the J call TRBJ2-6; D not certain. The CDR3 runs to 15 residues. The V end lost 3 bases, the J end lost 0 bases, and 6 bases lay between the germline ends. CDR1 and CDR2 (germline): SGHAT, FQNNGV. CDR3 in DNA: TGTGCCAGCAGCTTGAGAGACTCTGGGGCCAACGTCCTGACTTTC. Protein product: CASSLRDSGANVLTF.

There are many counts of this clonotype. V usage is TRBV6-2 or TRBV6-3 and J usage is TRBJ2-3; either TRBD1 or TRBD2 may supply D (5 bases each). Looked up from germline, CDR1 is MNHEY and CDR2 is SVGEGT. The CDR3 runs to 17 residues. Trimming pared 0 bases from V and 3 bases from J, leaving 16 bases between. As DNA, the CDR3 is TGTGCCAGCAGTTACTCGATCAGGGCAGGAGGAACAGATACGCAGTATTTT. This codes for CASSYSIRAGGTDTQYF.

In its sample, this clonotype was seen many times. The chain joins TRBV7-2 to TRBJ1-1; 9 positions agree with TRBD1. This CDR3 contains 16 residues. V gave up 2 bases and J gave up 5 bases; unmatched junction bases: 9. Germline V gene sequence: CDR1 SGHTA, CDR2 FQGNSA. The CDR3 spells CASSLRQGVTKTEAFF. CDR3 nucleotide sequence: TGTGCCAGCAGCTTAAGACAGGGGGTAACGAAGACTGAAGCTTTCTTT.

In its sample, this clonotype was seen many times. The V and J genes are TRBV4-2 and TRBJ1-1; no reliable D call. The CDR3 sequence is 13 residues long. The ends were cut back, 1 base at V and 11 bases at J, with 14 bases in the middle. The germline V gene has CDR1 LGHNA and CDR2 YNFKEQ. CDR3: CASSQGWGSQAFF. The CDR3 DNA reads as TGTGCCAGCAGCCAAGGTTGGGGATCTCAGGCTTTCTTT.

This clonotype was observed many times. The chain has TRBV2 and TRBJ2-5; the match to TRBD2 covers 13 bases. There are 15 residues in the CDR3. The V gene end was trimmed by 5 bases and the J gene end by 5 bases; junction bases not matched to a gene: 5. CDR1 and CDR2 (germline): SNHLY, FYNNEI. This chain's CDR3 is CASSTGLAGTETQYF. In DNA form, the CDR3 reads TGTGCCAGCAGTACGGGACTAGCGGGGACTGAGACCCAGTACTTC.

This clonotype was recorded many times. This chain uses TRBV7-2 with TRBJ1-2, with 10 bases identical to TRBD1. With V trimmed by 1 base and J by 3 bases, 5 bases remained unmatched. Germline-derived CDR1 and CDR2 are SGHTA and FQGNSA. This CDR3 has 16 amino acids. The CDR3 here is CASSLVGQGGYYGYTF. The DNA of the CDR3 is TGTGCCAGCAGCTTAGTCGGACAGGGGGGATACTATGGCTACACCTTC.

This clonotype was observed a handful of times. J is TRBJ1-1 and V is TRBV29-1; D gene uncertain. V lost 5 bases, J lost 3 bases, and 7 bases lay in between. This CDR3 comprises 11 residues. Per the germline V gene, CDR1 is SQVTM and CDR2 is ANQGSEA. CDR3 residues: CSVRRDTEAFF. The CDR3 DNA sequence: TGCAGCGTTCGGCGGGACACTGAAGCTTTCTTT.

Ten or more counts support this clonotype. V and J are TRBV28 and TRBJ1-1; 7 bases are shared with TRBD1. The CDR3 covers 16 residues. V gave up 3 bases and J gave up 8 bases; unmatched junction bases: 15. Germline loops: CDR1 MDHEN, CDR2 SYDVKM. The CDR3 loop is CASSFGPRDSLFEAFF. The CDR3 coding sequence is TGTGCCAGCAGTTTTGGCCCCCGGGACAGTCTTTTCGAAGCTTTCTTT. Full variable domain (outside the CDR3, taken from reference TRBV28 and TRBJ1-1): DVKVTQSSRYLVKRTGEKVFLECVQDMDHENMFWYRQDPGLGLRLIYFSYDVKMKEKGDIPEGYSVSREKKERFSLILESASTNQTSMYLCASSFGPRDSLFEAFFGQGTRLTVV.

In its sample, this clonotype was seen many times. The chain joins TRBV7-2 to TRBJ2-1; 9 nucleotides match TRBD1. The CDR3 length is 18 residues. Germline trimming cut 5 bases from V and 10 bases from J; bases unmatched to any gene: 21. Per germline, CDR1 SGHTA and CDR2 FQGNSA. DNA of the CDR3: TGTGCCAGCAGCGGTAGATCTGGACAGGGGTGGGATCTCGGCGAGCAGTTCTTC. It codes for CASSGRSGQGWDLGEQFF.

To note about this clonotype: With a much larger clone just one base away, this may be a read error. The chain joins TRBV2 to TRBJ1-4; D remains ambiguous. Germline CDR1 reads SNHLY; CDR2 reads FYNNEI. There are 11 residues in the CDR3. The DNA for the CDR3 is TGTGCCATCAGTAATTGGGAAAAACTGTTTTTT. Translating gives CAISNWEKLFF.

Many counts were recorded for this clonotype. The V and J genes are TRBV7-2 and TRBJ2-4; TRBD1 agrees at 7 bases. Trimming cost V 4 bases and J 9 bases; bases outside gene matches: 6. The V gene's germline CDR1 is SGHTA and CDR2 FQGNSA. This CDR3 spans 13 amino acids. CDR3 nucleotides: TGTGCCAGCAGCTCCGTGGGACAGCCCATTCAGTACTTC. The encoded protein is CASSSVGQPIQYF.

Ten or more counts support this clonotype. This chain links TRBV12-3 or TRBV12-4 with TRBJ1-1, with 8 bases fitting TRBD1. Trimming removed 8 bases from V and 7 bases from J; junction bases left unmatched: 6. This CDR3 has 12 amino acids. CDR3 residues: CASVQGAGEAFF. In DNA form, the CDR3 reads TGTGCCAGCGTGCAGGGGGCTGGTGAAGCTTTCTTT.

This clonotype showed up many times. J is TRBJ1-4 and V is TRBV20-1; no firm D call. The V end was cut by 5 bases, the J end by 7 bases, with 11 bases between. The CDR3 extends over 12 amino acids. Per germline, CDR1 DFQATT and CDR2 SNEGSKA (reference sequence). The CDR3 here is CSAAGPGEKLFF. The CDR3 nucleotides are TGCAGTGCTGCGGGCCCTGGTGAAAAACTGTTTTTT.

This clonotype has more than one count but fewer than ten. The chain joins TRBV28 to TRBJ1-1; no definite D call. Trimming removed 10 bases at V and 1 base at J, with 13 bases between. This CDR3 has 13 residues. Germline V gene lookup returns CDR1 MDHEN and CDR2 SYDVKM. CDR3 DNA sequence: TGTGCCACCGTACTCAAAAAGAACACTGAAGCTTTCTTT. It codes for CATVLKKNTEAFF.

Ten or more counts support this clonotype. This rearrangement joins TRBV6-2 or TRBV6-3 to TRBJ2-3; the match to TRBD1 covers 7 bases. Germline CDR1 MNHEY, CDR2 SVGEGT. Unmatched junction bases numbered 8, after V lost 6 bases and J lost 2 bases. The CDR3 loop spans 15 amino acids. The CDR3: CASSLQGKSTDTQYF. In DNA form, the CDR3 reads TGTGCCAGCAGCTTACAGGGGAAATCCACAGATACGCAGTATTTT.

This clonotype was detected ten times or more. The chain links TRBV5-4 to TRBJ1-1; D might be TRBD1 (5 bases). V dropped 1 base and J dropped 2 bases, with 15 bases sitting between them. CDR1 is SGHNT and CDR2 is YYREEE in the germline V gene (reference sequence). The CDR3 is made up of 16 amino acids. The CDR3 sequence: CASSLYRGSINTEAFF. The DNA of the CDR3 is TGTGCCAGCAGCTTGTACCGGGGCTCTATAAACACTGAAGCTTTCTTT.

This clonotype was counted ten times or more. V and J are TRBV12-3 or TRBV12-4 and TRBJ2-1; 7 bases fit TRBD2. The CDR3 extends over 18 amino acids. J gave up 4 bases and V 3 bases, and 15 bases lay outside the gene matches. CDR3 sequence: CASSFQSQRGQIYNEQFF. CDR3 DNA sequence: TGTGCCAGCAGTTTTCAGTCCCAGCGGGGTCAAATTTACAATGAGCAGTTCTTC.

This clonotype was seen many times. J is TRBJ2-2 and V is TRBV10-3; D possibly matches TRBD1 or TRBD2 (5 bases each). The CDR3 has 16 residues. Germline V gives CDR1 ENHRY, CDR2 SYGVKD. Trimming shortened V by 4 bases and J by 1 base, and 13 bases separated the two germline ends. The DNA for the CDR3 is TGTGCCATCAGTGGGGGACCCCCAGAGAACACCGGGGAGCTGTTTTTT. Protein: CAISGGPPENTGELFF.

This clonotype was counted at least ten times. CDR3 sequence: CSVEDGFNRRNTEAFF. The CDR3 nucleotides are TGCAGCGTTGAAGACGGATTCAACAGGCGGAACACTGAAGCTTTCTTT. The chain recombines TRBV29-1 with TRBJ1-1, with a tentative D call TRBD1 (5 bases). V gave up 0 bases and J gave up 1 base, with 15 bases separating them. Germline loops: CDR1 SQVTM, CDR2 ANQGSEA. The CDR3 sequence is 16 residues long.

This clonotype showed up many times. The rearrangement joins TRBV5-1 to TRBJ2-1, with 8 bases identical to TRBD1. Germline V lookup: CDR1 SGHRS, CDR2 YFSETQ. The CDR3 loop spans 15 amino acids. V was clipped by 3 bases and J by 9 bases; unmatched bases: 11. The CDR3: CASSSDRAGQGEQFF. The CDR3 bases are TGCGCCAGCAGCTCGGACAGGGCTGGGCAGGGTGAGCAGTTCTTC.

CDR3 bases: TGCAGCGTTGAGGGCAGCTCTGGAAACACCATATATTTT. Its translation: CSVEGSSGNTIYF. This chain joins TRBV29-1 and TRBJ1-3; D ambiguous. Trimming stripped 3 bases from V and 0 bases from J, with 6 bases between. CDR1 and CDR2 (germline): SQVTM, ANQGSEA. This CDR3 region has 13 residues.